This T cell receptor (beta chain) was captured in a study of cytomegalovirus exposure and HLA in healthy donors. The germline CDR1 and CDR2 sequences are SGHTA and FQGNSA. V lost 5 bases and J 2 bases, leaving 16 bases between the germline ends. The CDR3 has 16 residues. Of note for this clone: No antigen is known for it.

Study-level points and caveats: It was reported that the classifier diagnosed cytomegalovirus status with high specificity and sensitivity in both the original and validation cohorts. Associated with HLA alleles at 0.05 false discovery rate in a later analysis were around 15,000 TCR beta sequences.

60 Vbeta and 13 Jbeta primers were used in PCR. TCRdb's copy holds only in-frame clones and misses some; the assay was immunoSEQ multiplex PCR. The repertoire holds approximately 92,000 clones, over 70% seen once, with under 8% in the top ten. The V and J genes are TRBV7-2 and TRBJ1-5; a possible D gene is TRBD1 (5 bases). The sample taken for sequencing was PBMCs. This TCR was sampled from a man aged 50-59 years in good health and CMV-seropositive. CDR3 amino acids: CASSLGQSRGNQPQHF. CDR3 DNA sequence: TGTGCCAGCAGCCTGGGGCAGTCCCGGGGCAATCAGCCCCAGCATTTT.